This is a list of T cell receptor beta chains from one sample in a study of shared clonotypes between healthy human individuals. Method: immunoSEQ multiplex PCR; TCRdb's copy keeps in-frame clones and lacks some. The repertoire holds roughly 1.5 million clones, with approximately 98% as singletons. The specimen was naive CD4+ T cells sorted from blood. These receptors were obtained from a man aged 30 to 39 in good health. The CDR3 runs from the conserved cysteine through the conserved F or W. D genes are given only for firm matches. Where a row states a size, it is once, few, many or the class of an expanded clone; other rows omit it.

J gene	D gene	clone size	V gene	CDR3 protein	CDR3 DNA
TRBJ2-4	.	.	TRBV30	CAWSVRADKNIQYF	TGTGCCTGGAGTGTACGTGCAGATAAAAACATTCAGTACTTC
TRBJ2-2	.	.	TRBV29-1	CSVRGKVDTGELFF	TGCAGCGTAAGGGGCAAAGTAGACACCGGGGAGCTGTTTTTT
TRBJ1-4	.	.	TRBV9	CASSVGTAPVPVFF	TGTGCCAGCAGCGTAGGGACAGCCCCCGTACCAGTGTTTTTT
TRBJ2-2	.	.	TRBV6-5	CASSYGVTGELFF	TGTGCCAGCAGTTACGGGGTCACCGGGGAGCTGTTTTTT
TRBJ2-1	TRBD2	.	TRBV11-3	CASSLAREGRNEQFF	TGTGCCAGCAGCTTAGCCCGGGAGGGCCGGAATGAGCAGTTCTTC
TRBJ2-7	TRBD2	.	TRBV7-2	CVSSPPRGGRISYEQYF	TGTGTCAGCAGCCCTCCCCGGGGGGGCCGGATCTCCTACGAGCAGTACTTC
TRBJ1-1	TRBD1	.	TRBV4-1	CATGPVRTGQRNTEAFF	TGCGCCACCGGTCCGGTTAGGACAGGTCAAAGGAACACTGAAGCTTTCTTT
TRBJ2-7	.	.	TRBV6-5	CASSYSIGSYEQYF	TGTGCCAGCAGTTACTCGATTGGCTCCTACGAGCAGTACTTC
TRBJ2-7	TRBD1	.	TRBV6-1	CASAPGQGSSYEQYF	TGTGCCAGCGCCCCCGGACAGGGAAGCTCCTACGAGCAGTACTTC
TRBJ2-7	.	.	TRBV7-6	CASSKADAYEQYF	TGTGCCAGCAGCAAGGCGGACGCCTACGAGCAGTACTTC
TRBJ2-1	.	.	TRBV30	CAWSVPWWNEQFF	TGTGCCTGGAGTGTACCCTGGTGGAATGAGCAGTTCTTC
TRBJ1-4	.	.	TRBV29-1	CSAKGTGREKLFF	TGCAGCGCTAAGGGAACAGGGCGTGAAAAACTGTTTTTT
TRBJ2-2	.	once	TRBV29-1	CSVEVGSSWNTGELFF	TGCAGCGTTGAAGTCGGCTCTAGTTGGAACACCGGGGAGCTGTTTTTT
TRBJ2-3	.	.	TRBV5-1	CASSLGPKITDTQYF	TGCGCCAGCAGCTTGGGGCCCAAGATCACAGATACGCAGTATTTT
TRBJ1-5	.	.	TRBV15	CATSIRLEGQPQHF	TGTGCCACCAGCATCAGACTCGAGGGACAGCCCCAGCATTTT
TRBJ2-7	TRBD2	.	TRBV5-1	CASSPPTGGPHDEQYF	TGCGCCAGCAGCCCCCCAACGGGAGGCCCTCACGACGAGCAGTACTTC